This T cell receptor (beta chain) was sequenced for a study of T cells in Graves' hyperthyroidism and ophthalmopathy. Study at large: Sampling of peripheral blood happened at initial diagnosis, prior to any treatment.

Uncontrolled infection, other autoimmune disease, pregnancy or lactation disqualified patients from enrolment. The V gene's germline CDR1 is LGHDT and CDR2 YNNKEL (reference sequence). With 1 base removed from V and 4 bases from J, the gap between germline ends came to 16 bases. The CDR3 runs 16 residues. TCR beta CDR3 regions were amplified from RNA. TCR CDR3 underwent first-round RT-PCR with the HTBI primer set. TCRdb re-called the multiplex PCR reads through MiXCR, storing one row per CDR3 protein. The sample yields 350,000 to 400,000 distinct CDR3 sequences, approximately 19% seen once. The sequence derives from a woman in her late teens or twenties with Graves' hyperthyroidism. This rearrangement joins TRBV3-1 to TRBJ1-2; possibly TRBD1 for D (6 bases). The sequenced sample was blood. CDR3 in DNA: TGTGCCAGCAGCCAAGTCGGGGGGGCGATTACCTATGGCTACACCTTC. Amino acid sequence: CASSQVGGAITYGYTF.